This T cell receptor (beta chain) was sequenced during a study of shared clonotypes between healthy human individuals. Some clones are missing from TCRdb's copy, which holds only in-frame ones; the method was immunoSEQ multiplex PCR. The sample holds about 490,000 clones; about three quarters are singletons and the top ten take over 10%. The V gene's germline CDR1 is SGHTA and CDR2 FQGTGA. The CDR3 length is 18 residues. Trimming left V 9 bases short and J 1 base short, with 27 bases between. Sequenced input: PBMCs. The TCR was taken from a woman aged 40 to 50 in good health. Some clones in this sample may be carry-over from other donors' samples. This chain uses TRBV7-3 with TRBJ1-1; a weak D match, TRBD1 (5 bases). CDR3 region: CASPGGRAGDTQNTEAFF. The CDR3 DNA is TGTGCCAGTCCCGGAGGGCGGGCGGGGGATACCCAGAACACTGAAGCTTTCTTT.